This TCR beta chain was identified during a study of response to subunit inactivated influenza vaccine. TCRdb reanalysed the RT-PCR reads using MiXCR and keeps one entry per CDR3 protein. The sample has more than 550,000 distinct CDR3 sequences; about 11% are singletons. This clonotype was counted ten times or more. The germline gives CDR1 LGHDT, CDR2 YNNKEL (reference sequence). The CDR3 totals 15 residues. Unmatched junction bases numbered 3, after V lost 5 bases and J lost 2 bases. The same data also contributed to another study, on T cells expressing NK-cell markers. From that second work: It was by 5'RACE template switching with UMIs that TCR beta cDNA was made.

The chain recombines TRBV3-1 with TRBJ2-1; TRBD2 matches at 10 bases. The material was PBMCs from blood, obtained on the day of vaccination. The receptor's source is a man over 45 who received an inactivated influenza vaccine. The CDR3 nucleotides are TGTGCCAGCAGCGCCACTAGCGGGGCCTACAATGAGCAGTTCTTC. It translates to CASSATSGAYNEQFF.